These 20 T cell receptor beta chains share one sample of origin, sequenced in a study of T cell repertoires in ileal Crohn's disease. The assay was immunoSEQ multiplex PCR, and TCRdb's table has in-frame clones only and misses some. The repertoire holds about 3,100 clones, around 69% seen once, with just over 25% in the top ten. Time point in this sample: proximal margin of the surgical specimen (macroscopically non-inflamed). The material sequenced was ileal tissue. Every receptor here comes from an adult with Crohn's disease.

The chain joins TRBV7-3 to TRBJ2-1; possible D gene TRBD2, 6 bases. V shed 1 base and J shed 0 bases, with 13 bases lying between them. The CDR3 is made up of 17 amino acids. CDR1 and CDR2 from the germline V gene are SGHTA and FQGTGA. The CDR3 DNA follows: TGTGCCAGCAGCTTAAGTGGGGGGATTCCCTCCTACAATGAGCAGTTCTTC. It translates to CASSLSGGIPSYNEQFF.

The chain carries TRBV12-5 and TRBJ2-1, with 9 positions matching TRBD1. This CDR3 spans 12 amino acids. Germline trimming cut 6 bases from V and 16 bases from J; bases unmatched to any gene: 10. Germline V gene lookup returns CDR1 LGHNT and CDR2 FRNRAP. CDR3 region: CASGPYGTGIFF. As DNA, the CDR3 is TGTGCTAGTGGGCCCTACGGGACAGGGATTTTCTTC.

This chain links TRBV18 with TRBJ2-3; the D gene is possibly TRBD1 (6 bases). Germline V lookup: CDR1 KGHSH, CDR2 LQKENI. V lost 3 bases to trimming and J lost 1 base, with 11 bases between them. The CDR3 spans 15 residues. The CDR3 DNA reads as TGTGCCAGCTCACCTGACAGGATCGGCACAGATACGCAGTATTTT. Its protein product is CASSPDRIGTDTQYF.

This chain uses TRBV7-2 with TRBJ2-7, with D tentatively TRBD2 (5 bases). V lost 5 bases and J lost 6, with 17 bases in between. Germline CDR1 and CDR2: SGHTA and FQGNSA. CDR3 length: 14 amino acids. In DNA, the CDR3 is TGTGCCAGCAGCATTAGTTCCCTAGCCCCCGAGCAGTACTTC. Translating gives CASSISSLAPEQYF.

The chain joins TRBV30 to TRBJ1-6; D is possibly TRBD1 (6 bases). CDR3 size: 13 residues. Trimming took off 7 bases at V and 10 bases at J, with 17 bases between the two ends. Germline CDR1 and CDR2: GTSNPN and SVGIG (reference sequence). Here the CDR3 DNA reads TGTGCCTCCCGGTGGGGGGGCGCCTCACCCCTCCACTTT. Protein: CASRWGGASPLHF. Drawing the rest from reference TRBV30 and TRBJ1-6, the complete variable domain is SQTIHQWPATLVQPVGSPLSLECTVEGTSNPNLYWYRQAAGRGLQLLFYSVGIGQISSEVPQNLSASRPQDRQFILSSKKLLLSDSGFYLCASRWGGASPLHFGNGTRLTVT.

The rearrangement joins TRBV9 to TRBJ2-5, with D unclear. Germline lookup yields CDR1 SGDLS and CDR2 YYNGEE. There are 11 residues in the CDR3. V lost 0 bases and J 3 bases, leaving 0 bases between the germline ends. For the CDR3, the DNA is TGTGCCAGCAGCGTAGAAGAGACCCAGTACTTC. Translated: CASSVEETQYF.

This sequence joins TRBV9 and TRBJ1-1; 7 nucleotides agree with TRBD1. V lost 0 bases to trimming and J lost 3 bases; unmatched junction nucleotides: 5. There are 15 residues in the CDR3. The V gene's germline CDR1 is SGDLS and CDR2 YYNGEE. CDR3 in amino acids: CASSVGTGRDTEAFF. The CDR3 DNA is TGTGCCAGCAGCGTAGGGACAGGCCGGGACACTGAAGCTTTCTTT. Together with reference TRBV9 and TRBJ1-1, the CDR3 gives the full variable domain: DSGVTQTPKHLITATGQRVTLRCSPRSGDLSVYWYQQSLDQGLQFLIQYYNGEERAKGNILERFSAQQFPDLHSELNLSSLELGDSALYFCASSVGTGRDTEAFFGQGTRLTVV.

This rearrangement joins TRBV18 to TRBJ2-7; TRBD2 agrees at 10 bases. The CDR3 contains 16 residues. V shed 6 bases, J shed 0 bases, and the junction held 8 bases outside the gene matches. Germline values: CDR1 KGHSH, CDR2 LQKENI. The chain's CDR3 is CASSPTGLASSYEQYF. For the CDR3, the DNA is TGTGCCAGCTCGCCAACGGGACTAGCGAGCTCCTACGAGCAGTACTTC.

This clone was recorded only once. The rearrangement links TRBV5-1 to TRBJ2-3; 7 bases line up with TRBD1. The CDR3 consists of 16 residues. The V segment lost 1 base and the J segment 1 base; nucleotides outside the gene matches: 6. Germline V lookup: CDR1 SGHRS, CDR2 YFSETQ. The CDR3 region is CASSLRSGTGTDTQYF. CDR3 in DNA: TGCGCCAGCAGCTTGAGGTCCGGGACAGGCACAGATACGCAGTATTTT.

The chain uses TRBV10-3 and TRBJ2-3; 8 bases align to TRBD1. Germline-derived CDR1 and CDR2 are ENHRY and SYGVKD. CDR3 length: 16 amino acids. J lost 0 bases, V lost 7 bases, and 9 bases had no gene match. CDR3 bases: TGTGCCATCAAGCCCGGGACAGGCTCTAGCACAGATACGCAGTATTTT. Protein product: CAIKPGTGSSTDTQYF.

The chain joins TRBV7-2 to TRBJ2-2, with 7 nucleotides matching TRBD1. The ends lost 2 bases at V and 2 bases at J; junction bases unmatched: 5. This CDR3 spans 16 amino acids. Germline V gene data show CDR1 as SGHTA and CDR2 as FQGNSA. Here the CDR3 DNA reads TGTGCCAGCAGCTTAAGACAGGGAAGAAACACCGGGGAGCTGTTTTTT. It yields the protein CASSLRQGRNTGELFF.

The genes are TRBV18 and TRBJ2-1; perhaps TRBD1 as D (5 bases). CDR1 and CDR2 (germline): KGHSH, LQKENI. The ends were cut back, 4 bases at V and 5 bases at J, with 12 bases in the middle. CDR3 size: 14 residues. CDR3 DNA: TGTGCCAGCTCACGAGCTGGGGCAGACAATGAGCAGTTCTTC. This encodes CASSRAGADNEQFF. The variable domain in full, with the rest retrieved from reference TRBV18 and TRBJ2-1, is NAGVMQNPRHLVRRRGQEARLRCSPMKGHSHVYWYRQLPEEGLKFMVYLQKENIIDESGMPKERFSAEFPKEGPSILRIQQVVRGDSAAYFCASSRAGADNEQFFGPGTRLTVL.

This clone has more than one count but fewer than ten. This chain joins TRBV5-1 and TRBJ2-3; TRBD2 matches at 11 bases. V lost 4 bases, J lost 2 bases, and 6 bases stayed unmatched. Per the germline V gene, CDR1 is SGHRS and CDR2 is YFSETQ. The CDR3 is 16 amino acids. This CDR3 reads CASSTSGSQITDTQYF. Here the CDR3 DNA reads TGCGCCAGCAGCACTAGCGGGAGCCAAATCACAGATACGCAGTATTTT.

The genes are TRBV2 and TRBJ1-5; TRBD1 matches at 7 bases. This CDR3 has 15 residues. Germline lookup yields CDR1 SNHLY and CDR2 FYNNEI. The junction had 3 bases not matched to a gene; V was cut back by 4 bases and J by 0 bases. CDR3: CASSGDSGSNQPQHF. CDR3 bases: TGTGCCAGCAGTGGGGACAGCGGTAGCAATCAGCCCCAGCATTTT.

The chain uses TRBV29-1 and TRBJ1-1; D call uncertain. Trimming shortened V by 4 bases and J by 1 base, and 10 bases separated the two germline ends. The CDR3 runs to 13 residues. From germline, CDR1 is SQVTM and CDR2 ANQGSEA. The CDR3 DNA sequence: TGCAGCGTTGTAAGGCAACAGAACACTGAAGCTTTCTTT. This translates into CSVVRQQNTEAFF. The full variable domain, with the rest looked up from reference TRBV29-1 and TRBJ1-1, is SAVISQKPSRDICQRGTSLTIQCQVDSQVTMMFWYRQQPGQSLTLIATANQGSEATYESGFVIDKFPISRPNLTFSTLTVSNMSPEDSSIYLCSVVRQQNTEAFFGQGTRLTVV.

This clone is large in the sample. The chain carries TRBV30 and TRBJ1-2, with TRBD1 identical over 10 bases. Trimming took 4 bases from V and 6 from J; bases not matched to a gene: 2. Germline assignment: CDR1 GTSNPN and CDR2 SVGIG (reference sequence). The CDR3 has 12 amino acids. CDR3 bases: TGTGCCTGGATCGGGACAGGGGATGGCTACACCTTC. Translated: CAWIGTGDGYTF. The full variable domain, rest sourced from reference TRBV30 and TRBJ1-2, is SQTIHQWPATLVQPVGSPLSLECTVEGTSNPNLYWYRQAAGRGLQLLFYSVGIGQISSEVPQNLSASRPQDRQFILSSKKLLLSDSGFYLCAWIGTGDGYTFGSGTRLTVV.

This clone was seen a few times. The chain couples TRBV9 to TRBJ2-2; no firm D call. Germline lookup yields CDR1 SGDLS and CDR2 YYNGEE. The V end lost 8 bases, the J end lost 6 bases, and 5 bases lay between the germline ends. The CDR3 has 10 amino acids. This CDR3 is CARPSGELFF. CDR3 bases: TGTGCCAGACCCTCCGGGGAGCTGTTTTTT.

The chain joins TRBV11-2 to TRBJ1-1; D gene unclear. The germline V gene has CDR1 SGHAT and CDR2 FQNNGV. The CDR3 consists of 13 residues. V dropped 3 bases and J dropped 1 base, with 6 bases sitting between them. The CDR3 protein is CASSFNGNTEAFF. The CDR3 coding sequence is TGTGCCAGCAGCTTCAATGGGAACACTGAAGCTTTCTTT.

J is TRBJ2-1 and V is TRBV1; the table's D call, TRBD2, was not checked against the DNA. TRBV1 is noted as a pseudogene. The CDR3 runs 15 residues. The CDR3, as DNA: TGCACCAGCAGCGCGACTAGCGGGAGGAAAGATGAGCAGTTCTTC. Amino acids: CTSSATSGRKDEQFF.

A few counts support this clone. The rearrangement uses TRBV30 and TRBJ2-7, with TRBD1 identical over 8 bases. Germline trimming cut 3 bases from V and 3 bases from J; bases unmatched to any gene: 7. CDR3 size: 14 residues. Germline V gives CDR1 GTSNPN, CDR2 SVGIG (reference sequence). In DNA, the CDR3 is TGTGCCTGGAGCGGAAAAGGGACAGGCTACGAGCAGTACTTC. This sequence encodes CAWSGKGTGYEQYF.